The text below deals with one T cell receptor (beta chain). Its antigen is currently unknown. This specimen comes from a study of T cells after yellow fever vaccination. It was through 5'RACE template switching that TCR cDNA was made, with a universal primer site and UMIs added. From the 5' RACE reads, TCRdb called clonotypes with MiXCR, one entry per CDR3 protein. The profile shows 450,000 to 550,000 distinct CDR3 sequences, roughly 21% of them singletons. Germline V lookup: CDR1 SQVTM, CDR2 ANQGSEA. After removal of 5 bases from V and 4 bases from J, the junction contained 12 bases not matched to a gene. The length of the CDR3 is 15 residues. Study findings and constraints: Across the CD4 and CD8 compartments, a small share of clonotypes was present in both.

The chain carries TRBV29-1 and TRBJ2-5; TRBD2 matches 8 bases. The TCR was taken from a man aged 25-40 years who received the YFV17D yellow fever vaccine. Specimen: PBMCs, collected 15 days after the yellow fever booster vaccination. The CDR3 DNA sequence: TGCAGCGTTCTAGGGTCGGGAGGGTCTGGAGAGACCCAGTACTTC. It specifies CSVLGSGGSGETQYF.